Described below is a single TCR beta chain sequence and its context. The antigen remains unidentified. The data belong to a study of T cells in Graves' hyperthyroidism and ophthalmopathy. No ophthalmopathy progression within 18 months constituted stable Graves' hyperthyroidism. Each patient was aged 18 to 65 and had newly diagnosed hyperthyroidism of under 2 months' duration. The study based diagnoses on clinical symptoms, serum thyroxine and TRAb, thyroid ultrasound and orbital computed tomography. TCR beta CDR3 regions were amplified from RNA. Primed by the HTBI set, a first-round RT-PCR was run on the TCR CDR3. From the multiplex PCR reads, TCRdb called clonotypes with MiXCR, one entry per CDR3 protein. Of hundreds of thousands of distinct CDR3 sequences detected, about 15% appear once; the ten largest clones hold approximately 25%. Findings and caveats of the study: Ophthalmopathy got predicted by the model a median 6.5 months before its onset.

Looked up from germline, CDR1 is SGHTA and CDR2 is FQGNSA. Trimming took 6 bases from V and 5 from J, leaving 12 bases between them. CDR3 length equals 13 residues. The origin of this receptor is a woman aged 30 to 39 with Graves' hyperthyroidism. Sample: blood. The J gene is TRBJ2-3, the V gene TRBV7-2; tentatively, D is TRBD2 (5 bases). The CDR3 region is CASRAGSKDTQYF. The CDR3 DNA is TGTGCCAGCAGGGCGGGTTCCAAAGATACGCAGTATTTT.